This record concerns one T cell receptor beta chain sequence. The target antigen is unknown. This sample was taken from a study of cytomegalovirus exposure and HLA in healthy donors. The PCR contained 60 Vbeta and 13 Jbeta primers. The repertoire was sequenced with immunoSEQ multiplex PCR; TCRdb's copy has only in-frame clones and lacks some. The sample lists roughly 100,000 clones, 78% seen once, with around 1.3% in the top ten. The CDR3 spans 14 residues. CDR1 and CDR2 from the germline V gene are MNHEY and SVGAGI. Trimming removed 7 bases at V and 5 bases at J, with 16 bases between. Overall study results and limits: Most sequenced TCRs were rare (though some public TCRs occurred in many donors).

The sequencing input was PBMCs. The TCR sequence derives from a man aged 30 to 45 in good health and CMV-seronegative. This chain connects TRBV6-5 to TRBJ2-3; maybe TRBD1 (6 bases). CDR3 sequence: CASTDWGREDTQYF. The DNA for the CDR3 is TGTGCCAGCACCGACTGGGGGCGCGAAGATACGCAGTATTTT.